A selection of T cell receptor beta chains follows, all from one sample in a study of T cells in Graves' hyperthyroidism and ophthalmopathy. In TCRdb, the multiplex PCR reads were re-called with MiXCR into one record per CDR3 protein. The sample yields about 380,000 distinct CDR3 sequences, 13% seen once. The sequencing input was blood. The receptors were sampled from a man younger than 45 with Graves' hyperthyroidism that later progressed to Graves' ophthalmopathy. CDR3s include the opening cysteine and the closing phenylalanine or tryptophan. The order of the fields is CDR3 DNA, CDR3 protein, V gene, J gene, clone size, D gene. A D gene is named only where the DNA matches it firmly. For some rows the clone size is stated as once, few or many, or as a class when expanded; others skip it.

CDR3nt: TGTGCCAGCACCCACCCTGGGGCGAACACCGGGGAGCTGTTTTTT
CDR3aa: CASTHPGANTGELFF
v_gene: TRBV5-6
j_gene: TRBJ2-2
abundance: .
d_gene: .

CDR3nt: TGTGCCAGCATCCTGGGGGGGGCAAACACTGAAGCTTTCTTT
CDR3aa: CASILGGANTEAFF
v_gene: TRBV2
j_gene: TRBJ1-1
abundance: many
d_gene: .

CDR3nt: TGTGCCAGCAGTTACGATGCCCAGGGGGTTAATCCAGATACGCAGTATTTT
CDR3aa: CASSYDAQGVNPDTQYF
v_gene: TRBV6-5
j_gene: TRBJ2-3
abundance: .
d_gene: TRBD1

CDR3nt: TGTGCCAGCAGCCATCGGGAGAAACTGTTTTTT
CDR3aa: CASSHREKLFF
v_gene: TRBV14
j_gene: TRBJ1-4
abundance: many
d_gene: .

CDR3nt: TGTGCCAGCAGCTTGGTAGGAGGGGAGGGCCAAGAGACCCAGTACTTC
CDR3aa: CASSLVGGEGQETQYF
v_gene: TRBV5-6
j_gene: TRBJ2-5
abundance: few
d_gene: TRBD2

CDR3nt: TGTGCCAGCAGCTTAGATGTTGTGGGTGGCTACACCTTC
CDR3aa: CASSLDVVGGYTF
v_gene: TRBV7-8
j_gene: TRBJ1-2
abundance: many
d_gene: .

CDR3nt: TGTGCCAGCAGTGAAGGTAGCGCTTCCTACAATGAGCAGTTCTTC
CDR3aa: CASSEGSASYNEQFF
v_gene: TRBV6-1
j_gene: TRBJ2-1
abundance: few
d_gene: .

CDR3nt: TGTGCCAGCAGTTACTTCCGGGGACAGGGCACCGCCTACTATGGCTACACCTTC
CDR3aa: CASSYFRGQGTAYYGYTF
v_gene: TRBV6-5
j_gene: TRBJ1-2
abundance: .
d_gene: TRBD1

CDR3nt: TGCGCCAGCAGCCCGGGATCCGGGGAGCTGTTTTTT
CDR3aa: CASSPGSGELFF
v_gene: TRBV5-1
j_gene: TRBJ2-2
abundance: few
d_gene: .

CDR3nt: TGTGCCAGCACCTCCCCACGGATCTACGATGGAAAACTGTTTTTT
CDR3aa: CASTSPRIYDGKLFF
v_gene: TRBV28
j_gene: TRBJ1-4
abundance: many
d_gene: .

CDR3nt: TGTGCCAGCAGCATCGGACAGTTGAATCAGCCCCAGCATTTT
CDR3aa: CASSIGQLNQPQHF
v_gene: TRBV2
j_gene: TRBJ1-5
abundance: .
d_gene: .

CDR3nt: TGCAGTGCTAGAGCGAGAGGGACCCTTTATGGCTACACCTTC
CDR3aa: CSARARGTLYGYTF
v_gene: TRBV20-1
j_gene: TRBJ1-2
abundance: few
d_gene: .

CDR3nt: TGTGCCAGCAGAACCGGGCCTAACTATGGCTACACCTTC
CDR3aa: CASRTGPNYGYTF
v_gene: TRBV28
j_gene: TRBJ1-2
abundance: many
d_gene: .

CDR3nt: TGTGCCAGCAGTGCGGACGGGGGGGCCGCAGATACGCAGTATTTT
CDR3aa: CASSADGGAADTQYF
v_gene: TRBV6-4
j_gene: TRBJ2-3
abundance: few
d_gene: TRBD2

CDR3nt: TGCGCCAGCAGAAGACAGGGTGGGAAGGATACGCAGTATTTT
CDR3aa: CASRRQGGKDTQYF
v_gene: TRBV5-1
j_gene: TRBJ2-3
abundance: many
d_gene: TRBD1

CDR3nt: TGTGCCAGCAGTTACAAGAGACAGGGAATGGAGACCCAGTACTTC
CDR3aa: CASSYKRQGMETQYF
v_gene: TRBV6-5
j_gene: TRBJ2-5
abundance: many
d_gene: TRBD1

CDR3nt: TGCAGTGCTAGATCCCAGGGTGGTGAAAAACTGCTTTTT
CDR3aa: CSARSQGGEKLLF
v_gene: TRBV20-1
j_gene: TRBJ1-4
abundance: few
d_gene: .

CDR3nt: TGTGCCAGCAGCGTTGTAGCGGGGGCCGGGGAGCTGTTTTTT
CDR3aa: CASSVVAGAGELFF
v_gene: TRBV9
j_gene: TRBJ2-2
abundance: few
d_gene: TRBD2

CDR3nt: TGTGCCAGCAGCTTAGGTCTGGCATCGGGGTTAGGCGAGCAGTACTTC
CDR3aa: CASSLGLASGLGEQYF
v_gene: TRBV5-5
j_gene: TRBJ2-7
abundance: few
d_gene: .

CDR3nt: TGTGCCAGCAGCTTCGGGACTAGCGGGTTCTACACAGATACGCAGTATTTT
CDR3aa: CASSFGTSGFYTDTQYF
v_gene: TRBV11-2
j_gene: TRBJ2-3
abundance: many
d_gene: TRBD2

CDR3nt: TGTGCCAGCAGCTTAGGTGACAGGCCCCGGGTTGGCTACACCTTC
CDR3aa: CASSLGDRPRVGYTF
v_gene: TRBV11-2
j_gene: TRBJ1-2
abundance: many
d_gene: .

CDR3nt: TGTGCCTGGAGGGACAGTTCACCCCTCCACTTT
CDR3aa: CAWRDSSPLHF
v_gene: TRBV30
j_gene: TRBJ1-6
abundance: .
d_gene: .

CDR3nt: TGTGCCTGGAGTTCCGTCCGGACCTTCTATGGGGGCTATGGCTACACCTTC
CDR3aa: CAWSSVRTFYGGYGYTF
v_gene: TRBV30
j_gene: TRBJ1-2
abundance: .
d_gene: .

CDR3nt: TGTGCCAGCAGGTGGACCCAGAACACCGGGGAGCTGTTTTTT
CDR3aa: CASRWTQNTGELFF
v_gene: TRBV2
j_gene: TRBJ2-2
abundance: many
d_gene: .

CDR3nt: TGTGCCAGCACCCACCCACTCACCAACACCGGGGAGCTGTTTTTT
CDR3aa: CASTHPLTNTGELFF
v_gene: TRBV28
j_gene: TRBJ2-2
abundance: few
d_gene: .

CDR3nt: TGTGCCACCGGGACAGGGGACTACAATCAGCCCCAGCATTTT
CDR3aa: CATGTGDYNQPQHF
v_gene: TRBV19
j_gene: TRBJ1-5
abundance: few
d_gene: TRBD1

CDR3nt: TGTGCCAGCAGTACGCAGGGCGTCCCCTACGAGCAGTACTTC
CDR3aa: CASSTQGVPYEQYF
v_gene: TRBV6-1
j_gene: TRBJ2-7
abundance: .
d_gene: .

CDR3nt: TGTGCCAGCAGCCCAGAGGCCCTACGGGCTGGCTACACCTTC
CDR3aa: CASSPEALRAGYTF
v_gene: TRBV7-8
j_gene: TRBJ1-2
abundance: .
d_gene: .